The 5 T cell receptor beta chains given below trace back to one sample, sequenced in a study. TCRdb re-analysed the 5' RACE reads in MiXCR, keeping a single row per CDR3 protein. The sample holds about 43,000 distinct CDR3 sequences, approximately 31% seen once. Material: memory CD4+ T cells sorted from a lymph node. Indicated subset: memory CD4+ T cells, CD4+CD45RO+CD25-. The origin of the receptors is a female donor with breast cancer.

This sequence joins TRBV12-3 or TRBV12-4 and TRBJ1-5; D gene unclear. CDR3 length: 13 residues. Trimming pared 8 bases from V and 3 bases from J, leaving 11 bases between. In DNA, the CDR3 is TGTGCCAGCCGAGGAAGTAACAATCAGCCCCAGCATTTT. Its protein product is CASRGSNNQPQHF.

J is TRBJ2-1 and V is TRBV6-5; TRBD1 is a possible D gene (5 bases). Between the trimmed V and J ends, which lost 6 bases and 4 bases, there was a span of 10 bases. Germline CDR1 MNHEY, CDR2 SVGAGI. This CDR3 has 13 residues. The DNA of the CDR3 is TGTGCCAGCAGAGAGACAGATTACAATGAGCAGTTCTTC. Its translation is CASRETDYNEQFF.

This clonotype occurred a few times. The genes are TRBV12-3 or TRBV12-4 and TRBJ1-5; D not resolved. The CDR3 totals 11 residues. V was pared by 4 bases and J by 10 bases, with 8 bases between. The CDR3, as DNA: TGTGCCAGCAGTTCGGGTGATCCCCAGCATTTT. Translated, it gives CASSSGDPQHF.

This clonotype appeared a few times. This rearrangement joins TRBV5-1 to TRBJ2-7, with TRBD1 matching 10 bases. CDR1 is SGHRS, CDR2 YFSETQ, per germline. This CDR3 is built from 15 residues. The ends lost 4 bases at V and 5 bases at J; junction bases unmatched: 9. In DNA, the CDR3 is TGCGCCAGCAGCCCGACAGGGGGCGGAGGGGACGAGCAGTACTTC. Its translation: CASSPTGGGGDEQYF. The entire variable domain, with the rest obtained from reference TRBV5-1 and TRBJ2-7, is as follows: KAGVTQTPRYLIKTRGQQVTLSCSPISGHRSVSWYQQTPGQGLQFLFEYFSETQRNKGNFPGRFSGRQFSNSRSEMNVSTLELGDSALYLCASSPTGGGGDEQYFGPGTRLTVT.

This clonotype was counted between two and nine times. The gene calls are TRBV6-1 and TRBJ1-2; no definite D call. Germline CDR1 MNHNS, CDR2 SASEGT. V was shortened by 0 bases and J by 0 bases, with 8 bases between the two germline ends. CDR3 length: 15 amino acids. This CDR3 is CASSEAVGTNYGYTF. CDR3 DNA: TGTGCCAGCAGTGAAGCGGTAGGGACTAACTATGGCTACACCTTC.